This TCR beta chain was captured by sequencing in a study of regulatory T cells in long-lasting Graves disease. The time point denotes: newly diagnosed GD, antithyroid drugs for less than 3 months. The TCR library was made from RNA extracted from PBMCs. Germline-derived CDR1 and CDR2 are SGHDT and YYEEEE. The CDR3 is made up of 16 amino acids. Trimming took 0 bases from V and 8 from J, leaving 18 bases between them. Building of the TCR beta libraries involved iRepertoire HTBI primers and Arm-PCR of CDR3 regions. TCRdb ran MiXCR on the multiplex PCR reads and lists one entry per CDR3 protein. The sample holds 250,000 to 300,000 distinct CDR3 sequences, 15% to 20% seen once. A further study also used this sample, focusing on T cells in Graves' hyperthyroidism and ophthalmopathy. That study reports: Blood also contained most expanded thyroid clonotypes above 0.001.

The input for sequencing was peripheral blood mononuclear cells (PBMCs), taken at new diagnosis, from a patient treated with antithyroid drugs. The chain couples TRBV5-6 to TRBJ2-1; TRBD2 is a possible D gene (7 bases). This clonotype was sampled from a woman in her twenties or thirties with Graves disease. CDR3 sequence reads: CASSLEGGAFVHEQFF. The CDR3 DNA reads as TGTGCCAGCAGCTTGGAGGGGGGGGCCTTCGTGCATGAGCAGTTCTTC.